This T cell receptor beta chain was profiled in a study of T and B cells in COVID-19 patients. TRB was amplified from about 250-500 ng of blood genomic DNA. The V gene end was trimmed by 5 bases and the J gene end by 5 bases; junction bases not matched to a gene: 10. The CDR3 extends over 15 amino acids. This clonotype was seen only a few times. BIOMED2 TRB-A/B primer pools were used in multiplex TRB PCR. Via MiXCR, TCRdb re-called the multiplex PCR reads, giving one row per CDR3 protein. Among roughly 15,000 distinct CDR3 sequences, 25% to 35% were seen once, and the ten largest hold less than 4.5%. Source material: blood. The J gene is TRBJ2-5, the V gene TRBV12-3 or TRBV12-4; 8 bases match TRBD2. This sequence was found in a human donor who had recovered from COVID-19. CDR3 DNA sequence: TGTGCCAGCAGTATCGCGGGGGGCAGTCGGGAGACCCAGTACTTC. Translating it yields CASSIAGGSRETQYF.